The 32 T cell receptor beta chains below come from one sample, sequenced in a study of a mutant IDH1 vaccine in newly diagnosed glioma. TCRdb keeps only in-frame clones here, not all; method: immunoSEQ multiplex PCR. The sample has about 96,000 clones; roughly 75% are singletons. Time point noted: baseline, week 1 (first vaccination visit). The treatment denotes: pre-vaccination baseline after standard-of-care therapy. The input for sequencing was PBMCs, taken from a glioma patient treated with radiotherapy, temozolomide or both. These receptors came from a man aged 40-49 years with glioma.

The gene calls are TRBV9 and TRBJ2-3; D is unresolved. Trimming removed 1 base at V and 2 bases at J, with 8 bases between. This CDR3 region has 14 residues. Germline V gene data show CDR1 as SGDLS and CDR2 as YYNGEE. The CDR3 DNA is TGTGCCAGCAGCGTAAGGCTCACCACAGATACGCAGTATTTT. Translation: CASSVRLTTDTQYF.

This clone has just one count. The chain links TRBV14 to TRBJ2-7; 8 nucleotides line up with TRBD1. This CDR3 is built from 16 residues. The germline gives CDR1 SGHDN, CDR2 FVKESK. V shed 4 bases and J 2 bases; nucleotides not matched to a gene: 10. The CDR3 nucleotides read TGTGCCAGCAGCCGAGCTCGGGACAGGTATCCCTACGAGCAGTACTTC. Protein sequence: CASSRARDRYPYEQYF.

The chain combines TRBV7-9 with TRBJ2-5; D perhaps matches TRBD2 (5 bases). CDR1 and CDR2 from the germline V gene are SEHNR and FQNEAQ (reference sequence). V dropped 6 bases and J dropped 3 bases, with 14 bases sitting between them. The CDR3 is made up of 14 amino acids. This CDR3 is CASSPLGVKETQYF. CDR3 bases: TGTGCCAGCAGTCCTCTCGGGGTTAAAGAGACCCAGTACTTC.

This clone was counted a few times. This chain joins TRBV10-3 and TRBJ2-1; tentatively, D is TRBD1 or TRBD2 (7 bases each). This CDR3 region has 18 residues. V lost 6 bases to trimming and J lost 4 bases, with 25 bases between them. The germline V gene has CDR1 ENHRY and CDR2 SYGVKD. The CDR3 loop is CAISKGGATSKRYNEQFF. CDR3 in DNA: TGTGCCATCAGCAAAGGGGGCGCGACTAGCAAGAGGTACAATGAGCAGTTCTTC.

The chain's CDR3 is CASSGQPASEQYF. CDR3 coding DNA: TGTGCCAGCAGCGGGCAACCGGCGTCCGAGCAGTACTTC. The chain uses TRBV9 and TRBJ2-7; D not certain. V shed 3 bases and J shed 6 bases, with 13 bases lying between them. Germline V CDR1 and CDR2: SGDLS, YYNGEE. The CDR3 has 13 residues.

This clone was counted a few times. V is TRBV5-1 and J is TRBJ1-1, with D possibly TRBD1 on 5 matching bases. The V gene lost 5 bases and the J gene lost 5 bases, with 16 bases spanning the gap. From germline, CDR1 is SGHRS and CDR2 YFSETQ. The CDR3 sequence is 14 residues long. The CDR3 is CASSSTGGGTEAFF. DNA for the CDR3: TGCGCCAGCAGTTCTACAGGAGGAGGGACTGAAGCTTTCTTT.

The chain couples TRBV21-1 to TRBJ1-2; whether TRBD1, the table's D call, matches the DNA was not checked. TRBV21-1 is shown as a pseudogene. The CDR3 is 20 amino acids. The DNA of the CDR3 is TGTGCCAGCAGAAAACCTTTGGGGGGACAGGGATTTCCCCCCGTGGATGGCTACACCTTC. It translates to CASRKPLGGQGFPPVDGYTF.

The chain has TRBV19 and TRBJ2-1; TRBD1 matches at 7 bases. Looked up from germline, CDR1 is LNHDA and CDR2 is SQIVND (reference sequence). CDR3 length equals 14 residues. J was trimmed by 0 bases and V by 10 bases; bases with no gene match: 6. CDR3 protein: CATSAGGSYNEQFF. The CDR3 coding sequence is TGTGCCACGTCAGCAGGGGGCTCCTACAATGAGCAGTTCTTC.

This chain joins TRBV12-5 and TRBJ1-1; D remains ambiguous. Between the trimmed V and J ends, which lost 6 bases and 3 bases, there was a span of 11 bases. In germline, CDR1 is LGHNT, CDR2 FRNRAP. The length of the CDR3 is 13 residues. The CDR3 DNA follows: TGTGCTAGTGGGAGGGCATGGGACACTGAAGCTTTCTTT. It translates to CASGRAWDTEAFF.

The chain is built from TRBV29-1 and TRBJ1-2; the D gene is possibly TRBD1 (5 bases). The CDR3 is 11 residues long. CDR1 is SQVTM and CDR2 is ANQGSEA in the germline V gene. The V end was cut by 7 bases, the J end by 8 bases, with 14 bases between. Written as DNA, the CDR3 is TGCAGCGCGACCCCGGGGGACGGCTACACCTTC. Translating it yields CSATPGDGYTF. Drawing the rest from reference TRBV29-1 and TRBJ1-2, the complete variable domain is SAVISQKPSRDICQRGTSLTIQCQVDSQVTMMFWYRQQPGQSLTLIATANQGSEATYESGFVIDKFPISRPNLTFSTLTVSNMSPEDSSIYLCSATPGDGYTFGSGTRLTVV.

About this clone: The sample carries other DNA sequences with the same CDR3. V and J are TRBV9 and TRBJ1-1; TRBD1 aligns across 7 bases. CDR1 and CDR2 (germline): SGDLS, YYNGEE. The CDR3 has 13 amino acids. Trimming cost V 4 bases and J 5 bases; bases outside gene matches: 5. The CDR3 region is CASSRQGGTEAFF. CDR3 nucleotides: TGTGCCAGCAGCCGACAGGGCGGTACTGAAGCTTTCTTT. Together with reference TRBV9 and TRBJ1-1, the CDR3 gives the full variable domain: DSGVTQTPKHLITATGQRVTLRCSPRSGDLSVYWYQQSLDQGLQFLIQYYNGEERAKGNILERFSAQQFPDLHSELNLSSLELGDSALYFCASSRQGGTEAFFGQGTRLTVV.

This clone has only one observation. This chain uses TRBV5-1 with TRBJ2-2; 7 nucleotides align to TRBD2. CDR3 length: 15 amino acids. CDR1 SGHRS and CDR2 YFSETQ come from the germline V gene. The V segment lost 4 bases and the J segment 5 bases; nucleotides outside the gene matches: 8. The CDR3, as DNA: TGCGCCAGCAGCACCAGCGGGGAAAGGACCGGGGAGCTGTTTTTT. Translation gives CASSTSGERTGELFF.

The chain links TRBV25-1 to TRBJ2-5; D might be TRBD1 (6 bases). The V end was cut by 3 bases, the J end by 1 base, with 12 bases between. This CDR3 has 15 amino acids. In germline, CDR1 is MGHDK, CDR2 SYGVNS. The CDR3 region is CASSDPTGTQETQYF. The CDR3, as DNA: TGTGCCAGCAGTGACCCAACAGGGACCCAAGAGACCCAGTACTTC.

V is TRBV27 and J is TRBJ2-1, with D tentatively TRBD1 (5 bases). The CDR3 extends over 14 amino acids. Per the germline V gene, CDR1 is MNHEY and CDR2 is SMNVEV (reference sequence). V lost 3 bases, J lost 3 bases, and 9 bases lay in between. As DNA, the CDR3 is TGTGCCAGCAGTTTGGGTCAGGGCTACAATGAGCAGTTCTTC. It translates to CASSLGQGYNEQFF.

J is TRBJ1-4 and V is TRBV2, with D tentatively TRBD1 (5 bases). V was cut by 7 bases and J by 7 bases, with 16 bases left in between. The CDR3 is 14 residues long. CDR1 is SNHLY and CDR2 is FYNNEI in the germline V gene. In DNA, the CDR3 is TGTGCCAGCACCACCCTGGGGGACCTTGAAAAACTGTTTTTT. Residues: CASTTLGDLEKLFF.

This chain uses TRBV21-1 with TRBJ2-1; the table's D call of TRBD2 was not tested on the DNA. TRBV21-1 is listed as a pseudogene. CDR3 length: 16 residues. This CDR3 reads CASSKVWGGVYNEQFF. CDR3 nucleotides: TGTGCCAGCAGCAAGGTATGGGGGGGTGTCTACAATGAGCAGTTCTTC.

V usage is TRBV6-6 and J usage is TRBJ2-1; no firm D call. The V gene lost 5 bases and the J gene lost 2 bases, with 10 bases spanning the gap. CDR3 length equals 14 residues. Germline V lookup: CDR1 MNHNY, CDR2 SVGAGI (reference sequence). The CDR3 loop is CASSTSRTYNEQFF. CDR3 nucleotides: TGTGCCAGCAGTACCAGTCGGACCTACAATGAGCAGTTCTTC.

This chain uses TRBV19 with TRBJ1-1, with 7 bases lining up with TRBD1. The CDR3 sequence is 15 residues long. From germline, CDR1 is LNHDA and CDR2 SQIVND (reference sequence). V was pared by 7 bases and J by 0 bases, with 8 bases of the junction left unmatched. The CDR3 protein is CASIDRELMNTEAFF. The CDR3 DNA sequence: TGTGCCAGTATCGACAGGGAACTCATGAACACTGAAGCTTTCTTT.

A few counts support this clone. This rearrangement joins TRBV30 to TRBJ1-1; maybe TRBD1 (5 bases). Trimming pared 3 bases from V and 9 bases from J, leaving 14 bases between. The CDR3 covers 12 residues. Germline V gene data show CDR1 as GTSNPN and CDR2 as SVGIG (reference sequence). The DNA for the CDR3 is TGTGCCTGGAGACCTGGGGCAAAAAAAGCTTTCTTT. Residues: CAWRPGAKKAFF.

V gene TRBV30 combines with J gene TRBJ1-2; no reliable D call. V dropped 4 bases and J dropped 4 bases, with 13 bases sitting between them. The CDR3 has 13 residues. Germline CDR1 and CDR2: GTSNPN and SVGIG (reference sequence). The chain's CDR3 is CAWNPGIVYGYTF. In nucleotides, the CDR3 is TGTGCCTGGAATCCCGGAATCGTCTATGGCTACACCTTC.

The table lists this clone with a few counts. This chain connects TRBV15 to TRBJ2-1, with 7 bases aligning to TRBD2. Trimming cost V 4 bases and J 0 bases; bases outside gene matches: 3. The CDR3 is 15 amino acids. The germline gives CDR1 LNHNV, CDR2 YYDKDF (reference sequence). The CDR3: CATSNVAGSYNEQFF. Written as DNA, the CDR3 is TGTGCCACCAGCAACGTAGCGGGCTCCTACAATGAGCAGTTCTTC.

The chain joins TRBV6-1 to TRBJ2-7; 9 nucleotides match TRBD1. The CDR3 extends over 14 amino acids. CDR1 is MNHNS, CDR2 SASEGT, per germline. V lost 7 bases, J lost 11 bases, and 15 bases stayed unmatched. The CDR3 DNA is TGTGCCAGCACCCAAGGGGACAGGGTGAACATGGAGTACTTC. Its protein product is CASTQGDRVNMEYF.

The chain employs TRBV7-8 and TRBJ2-7; D is uncertain. The CDR3 totals 15 residues. Germline loops: CDR1 SGHVS, CDR2 FQNEAQ. Trimming took off 1 base at V and 0 bases at J, with 10 bases between the two ends. Here the CDR3 DNA reads TGTGCCAGCAGCTTAGGGGCAGGCGGCTCCTACGAGCAGTACTTC. Its protein is CASSLGAGGSYEQYF.

CDR3 loop: CATSRDRQGSGEQFF. CDR3 bases: TGTGCCACCAGCAGAGACAGACAGGGATCGGGTGAGCAGTTCTTC. The gene calls are TRBV15 and TRBJ2-1, with 7 nucleotides matching TRBD1. Germline values: CDR1 LNHNV, CDR2 YYDKDF (reference sequence). This CDR3 has 15 residues. V lost 0 bases to trimming and J lost 9 bases; unmatched junction nucleotides: 8.

The chain couples TRBV18 to TRBJ1-5; TRBD1 might be the D (6 bases). Trimming left V 2 bases short and J 4 bases short, with 9 bases between. Germline V gene data show CDR1 as KGHSH and CDR2 as LQKENI. This CDR3 comprises 14 residues. Here the CDR3 reads CASSPEGGNQPQHF. The CDR3 nucleotides read TGTGCCAGCTCACCAGAGGGGGGTAATCAGCCCCAGCATTTT.

The chain carries TRBV4-1 and TRBJ2-7, with no clear D. The CDR3 sequence is 17 residues long. The V end lost 0 bases, the J end lost 0 bases, and 15 bases lay between the germline ends. Germline assignment: CDR1 MGHRA and CDR2 YSYEKL. The CDR3 is CASSQDAQPRSSYEQYF. In DNA, the CDR3 is TGCGCCAGCAGCCAAGATGCCCAACCGAGGAGCTCCTACGAGCAGTACTTC.

Within the sample, this clone is medium-sized. The J gene is TRBJ1-2, the V gene TRBV4-3; maybe TRBD1 (6 bases). CDR3 length equals 17 residues. The germline CDR1 and CDR2 sequences are LGHNA and YSLEER. V lost 1 base, J lost 0 bases, and 15 bases lay in between. CDR3 in DNA: TGCGCCAGCAGCCAAGCTTCGCGGACAGTTTCTAACTATGGCTACACCTTC. Amino acid sequence: CASSQASRTVSNYGYTF.

This clone has a handful of counts. The V and J genes are TRBV6-4 and TRBJ1-5, with D maybe TRBD1 (6 bases). With 7 bases removed from V and 0 bases from J, the gap between germline ends came to 16 bases. In germline, CDR1 is MRHNA, CDR2 SNTAGT. This CDR3 has 16 residues. The CDR3 spells CASIYPGHYSNQPQHF. CDR3 nucleotides: TGTGCCAGCATTTACCCGGGACACTATAGCAATCAGCCCCAGCATTTT.

This chain connects TRBV27 to TRBJ2-4, with 12 bases matching TRBD1. Germline CDR1 MNHEY, CDR2 SMNVEV (reference sequence). J was trimmed by 15 bases and V by 6 bases; bases with no gene match: 9. The CDR3 sequence is 13 residues long. CDR3 nucleotide sequence: TGTGCCAGCAGGGGGGACAGGGGGCTTTATCTGTACTTC. It yields the protein CASRGDRGLYLYF.

The chain employs TRBV5-4 and TRBJ1-2; 7 nucleotides align to TRBD1. Germline V gene lookup returns CDR1 SGHNT and CDR2 YYREEE (reference sequence). J lost 6 bases, V lost 2 bases, and 4 bases had no gene match. The CDR3 runs 13 residues. In DNA form, the CDR3 reads TGTGCCAGCAGCTTCCAGGGGGTGGATGGCTACACCTTC. Its translation: CASSFQGVDGYTF.

The V gene is TRBV5-1, the J gene TRBJ2-7; 8 bases map to TRBD2. CDR3 length: 16 amino acids. CDR1 SGHRS and CDR2 YFSETQ come from the germline V gene. J lost 7 bases, V lost 3 bases, and 15 bases had no gene match. The CDR3 sequence: CASSSSPTGGSSEQYF. Written as DNA, the CDR3 is TGCGCCAGCAGCTCCTCCCCCACGGGAGGGTCGAGTGAGCAGTACTTC.

The genes are TRBV7-2 and TRBJ2-4; D ambiguous. Germline CDR1 is SGHTA and CDR2 is FQGNSA. Deletions cut 6 bases from V and 3 bases from J, with 21 bases between. The CDR3 has 17 residues. This CDR3 reads CASSLGKAFGDKNIQYF. The CDR3 DNA sequence: TGTGCCAGCAGTTTGGGGAAGGCTTTTGGGGACAAAAACATTCAGTACTTC.